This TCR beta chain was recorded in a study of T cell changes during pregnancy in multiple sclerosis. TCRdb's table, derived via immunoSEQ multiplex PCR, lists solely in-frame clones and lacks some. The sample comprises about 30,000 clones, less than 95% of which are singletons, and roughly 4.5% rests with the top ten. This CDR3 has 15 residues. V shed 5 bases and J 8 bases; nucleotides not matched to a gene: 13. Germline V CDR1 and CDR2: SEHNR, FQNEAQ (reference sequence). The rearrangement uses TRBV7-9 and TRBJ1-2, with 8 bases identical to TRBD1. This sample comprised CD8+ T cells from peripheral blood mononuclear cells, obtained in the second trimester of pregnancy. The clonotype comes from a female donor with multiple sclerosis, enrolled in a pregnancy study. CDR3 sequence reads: CASSPGTGLSLGYTF. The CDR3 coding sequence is TGTGCCAGCAGCCCAGGGACAGGCCTAAGCTTAGGCTACACCTTC.